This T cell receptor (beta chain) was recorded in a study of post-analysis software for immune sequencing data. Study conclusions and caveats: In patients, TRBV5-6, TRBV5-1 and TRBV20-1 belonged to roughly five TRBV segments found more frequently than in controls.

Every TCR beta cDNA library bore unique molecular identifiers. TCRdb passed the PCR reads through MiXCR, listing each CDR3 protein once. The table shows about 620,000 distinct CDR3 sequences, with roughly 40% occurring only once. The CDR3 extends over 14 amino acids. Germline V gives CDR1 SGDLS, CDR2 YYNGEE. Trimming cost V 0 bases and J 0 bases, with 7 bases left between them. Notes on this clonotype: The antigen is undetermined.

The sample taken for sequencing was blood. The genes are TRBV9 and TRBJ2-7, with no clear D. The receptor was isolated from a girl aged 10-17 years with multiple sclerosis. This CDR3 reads CASSVGNSSYEQYF. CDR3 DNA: TGTGCCAGCAGCGTAGGTAATAGCTCCTACGAGCAGTACTTC. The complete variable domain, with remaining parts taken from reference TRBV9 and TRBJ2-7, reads DSGVTQTPKHLITATGQRVTLRCSPRSGDLSVYWYQQSLDQGLQFLIQYYNGEERAKGNILERFSAQQFPDLHSELNLSSLELGDSALYFCASSVGNSSYEQYFGPGTRLTVT.